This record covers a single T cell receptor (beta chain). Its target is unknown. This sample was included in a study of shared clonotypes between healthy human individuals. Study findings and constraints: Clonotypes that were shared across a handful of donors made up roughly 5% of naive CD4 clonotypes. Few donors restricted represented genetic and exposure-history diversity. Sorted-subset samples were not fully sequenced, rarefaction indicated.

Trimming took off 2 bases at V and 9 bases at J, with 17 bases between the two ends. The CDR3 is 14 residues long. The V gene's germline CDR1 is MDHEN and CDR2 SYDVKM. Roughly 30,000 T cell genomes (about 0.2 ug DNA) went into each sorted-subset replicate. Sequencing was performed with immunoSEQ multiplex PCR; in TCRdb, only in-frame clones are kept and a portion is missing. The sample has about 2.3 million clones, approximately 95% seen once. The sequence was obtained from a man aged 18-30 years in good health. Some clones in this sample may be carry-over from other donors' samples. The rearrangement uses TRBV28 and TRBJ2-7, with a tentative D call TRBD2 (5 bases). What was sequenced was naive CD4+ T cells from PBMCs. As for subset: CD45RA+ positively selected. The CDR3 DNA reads TGTGCCAGCAGTTTAGCGGCGGGCGAGGCTCGGCAGTACTTC. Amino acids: CASSLAAGEARQYF.